This T cell receptor beta chain was observed in a study of blood T cell repertoires in COVID-19. Per the study methods: The assay estimated nucleated cells by amplifying reference gene primers. Data came from immunoSEQ multiplex PCR; TCRdb stores just in-frame clones and leaves some out. The D gene and trimming were derived from the DNA, and the V and J assignments and clone size from that table. The data contain over 200,000 clones, under 85% of them singletons. This clonotype was sampled from a man between 60 and 75 years old who had recovered from COVID-19. Source material: PBMCs or T cells enriched from blood (not recorded which).

The CDR3 DNA reads as TGTGCCAGCAGTTTACAGGGGGTCGGAAACACCATATATTTT. It specifies CASSLQGVGNTIYF. V usage is TRBV27 and J usage is TRBJ1-3; 7 nucleotides line up with TRBD1. The germline V gene has CDR1 MNHEY and CDR2 SMNVEV (reference sequence). This CDR3 has 14 amino acids. Trimming took 2 bases from V and 4 from J; bases not matched to a gene: 2.